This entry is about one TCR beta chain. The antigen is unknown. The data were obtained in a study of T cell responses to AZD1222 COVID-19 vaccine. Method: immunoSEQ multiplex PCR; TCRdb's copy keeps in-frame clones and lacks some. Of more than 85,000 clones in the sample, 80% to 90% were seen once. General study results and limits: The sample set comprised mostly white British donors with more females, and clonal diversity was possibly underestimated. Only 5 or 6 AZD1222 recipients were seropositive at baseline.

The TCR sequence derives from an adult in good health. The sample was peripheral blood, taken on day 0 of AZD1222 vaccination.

CDR3 amino acids: CASTKTGELFF. CDR3 sequence (DNA): TGTGCCAGCACCAAGACCGGGGAGCTGTTTTTT. The rearrangement uses TRBV27 and TRBJ2-2; no reliable D call. CDR1 MNHEY and CDR2 SMNVEV come from the germline V gene (reference sequence). The V gene lost 7 bases and the J gene lost 5 bases, with 5 bases spanning the gap. The CDR3 extends over 11 amino acids.